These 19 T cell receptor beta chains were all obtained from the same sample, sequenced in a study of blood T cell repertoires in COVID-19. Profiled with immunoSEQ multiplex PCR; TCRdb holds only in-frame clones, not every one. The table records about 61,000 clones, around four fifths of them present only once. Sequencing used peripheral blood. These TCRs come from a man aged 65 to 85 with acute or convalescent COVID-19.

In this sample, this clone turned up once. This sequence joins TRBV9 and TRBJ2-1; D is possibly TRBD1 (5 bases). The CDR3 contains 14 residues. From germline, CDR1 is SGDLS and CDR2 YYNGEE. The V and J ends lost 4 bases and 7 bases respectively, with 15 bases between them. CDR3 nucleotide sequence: TGTGCCAGCAGCAGATTAGGGGTTGGGAATGAGCAGTTCTTC. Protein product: CASSRLGVGNEQFF.

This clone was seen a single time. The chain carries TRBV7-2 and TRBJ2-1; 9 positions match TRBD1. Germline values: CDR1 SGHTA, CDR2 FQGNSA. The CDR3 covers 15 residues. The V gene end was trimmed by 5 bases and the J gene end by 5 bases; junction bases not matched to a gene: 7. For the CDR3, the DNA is TGTGCCAGCAGCGACCCGGGACAGGGCCACAATGAGCAGTTCTTC. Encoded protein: CASSDPGQGHNEQFF.

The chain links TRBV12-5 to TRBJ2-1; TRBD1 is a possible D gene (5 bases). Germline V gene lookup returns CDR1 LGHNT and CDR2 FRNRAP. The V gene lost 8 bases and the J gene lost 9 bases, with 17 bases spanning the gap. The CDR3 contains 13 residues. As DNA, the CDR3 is TGTGCTAGTTCCGCCGGCAGGGTGGCTGAGCAGTTCTTC. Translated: CASSAGRVAEQFF. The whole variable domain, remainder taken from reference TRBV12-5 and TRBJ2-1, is DARVTQTPRHKVTEMGQEVTMRCQPILGHNTVFWYRQTMMQGLELLAYFRNRAPLDDSGMPKDRFSAEMPDATLATLKIQPSEPRDSAVYFCASSAGRVAEQFFGPGTRLTVL.

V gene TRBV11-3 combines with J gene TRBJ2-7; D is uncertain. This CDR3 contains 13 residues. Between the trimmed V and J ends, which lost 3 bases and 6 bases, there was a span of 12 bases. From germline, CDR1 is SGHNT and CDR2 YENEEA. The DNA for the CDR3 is TGTGCCAGCAGCTTCATGGAGCAGAGCGAGCAGTACTTC. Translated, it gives CASSFMEQSEQYF.

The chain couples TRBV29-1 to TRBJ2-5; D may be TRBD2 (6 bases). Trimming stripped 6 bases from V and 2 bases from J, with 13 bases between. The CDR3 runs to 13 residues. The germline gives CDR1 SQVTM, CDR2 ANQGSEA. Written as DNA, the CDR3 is TGCAGCGTCTCTGCGGGGCAACAAGAGACCCAGTACTTC. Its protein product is CSVSAGQQETQYF.

The CDR3 loop reads CASMGAGTVEFYEQYF. The CDR3 coding sequence is TGTGCCAGCATGGGAGCTGGGACAGTAGAATTCTACGAGCAGTACTTC. The rearrangement uses TRBV28 and TRBJ2-7, with 7 bases matching TRBD1. V was pared by 7 bases and J by 3 bases, with 15 bases of the junction left unmatched. This CDR3 is 16 amino acids long. Germline loops: CDR1 MDHEN, CDR2 SYDVKM.

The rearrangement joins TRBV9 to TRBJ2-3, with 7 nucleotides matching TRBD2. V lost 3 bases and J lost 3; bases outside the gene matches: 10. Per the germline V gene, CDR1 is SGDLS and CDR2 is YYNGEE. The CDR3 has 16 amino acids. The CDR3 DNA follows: TGTGCCAGCAGCGCCCAATGGGCGGGGGAGACAGATACGCAGTATTTT. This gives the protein CASSAQWAGETDTQYF.

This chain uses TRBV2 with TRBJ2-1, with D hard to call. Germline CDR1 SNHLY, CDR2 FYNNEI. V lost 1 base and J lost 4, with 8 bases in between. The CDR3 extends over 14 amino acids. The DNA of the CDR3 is TGTGCCAGCAGTGAAGGGAGAATTTACAATGAGCAGTTCTTC. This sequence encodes CASSEGRIYNEQFF.

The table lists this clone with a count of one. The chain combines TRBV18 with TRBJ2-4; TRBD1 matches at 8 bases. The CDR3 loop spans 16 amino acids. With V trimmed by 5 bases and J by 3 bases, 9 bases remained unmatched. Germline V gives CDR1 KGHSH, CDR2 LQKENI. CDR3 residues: CASSSQGAFGKNIQYF. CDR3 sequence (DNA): TGTGCCAGCTCATCTCAGGGGGCCTTTGGCAAAAACATTCAGTACTTC.

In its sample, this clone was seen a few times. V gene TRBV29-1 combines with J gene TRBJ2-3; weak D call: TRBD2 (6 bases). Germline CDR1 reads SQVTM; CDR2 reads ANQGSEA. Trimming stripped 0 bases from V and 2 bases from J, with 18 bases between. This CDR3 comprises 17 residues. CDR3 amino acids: CSVEDRGDWRATDTQYF. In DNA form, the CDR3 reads TGCAGCGTTGAAGATCGTGGAGACTGGAGGGCCACAGATACGCAGTATTTT.

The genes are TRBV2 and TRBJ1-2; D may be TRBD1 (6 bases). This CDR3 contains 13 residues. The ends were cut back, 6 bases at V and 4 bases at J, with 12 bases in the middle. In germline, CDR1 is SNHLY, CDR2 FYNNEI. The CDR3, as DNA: TGTGCCAGCAGAAGGACAGCTTCCTATGGCTACACCTTC. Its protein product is CASRRTASYGYTF.

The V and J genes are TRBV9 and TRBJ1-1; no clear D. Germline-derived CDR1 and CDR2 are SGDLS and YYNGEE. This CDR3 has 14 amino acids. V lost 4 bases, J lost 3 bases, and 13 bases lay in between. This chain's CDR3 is CASSIGLGDTEAFF. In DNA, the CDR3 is TGTGCCAGCAGCATAGGTCTGGGAGACACTGAAGCTTTCTTT.

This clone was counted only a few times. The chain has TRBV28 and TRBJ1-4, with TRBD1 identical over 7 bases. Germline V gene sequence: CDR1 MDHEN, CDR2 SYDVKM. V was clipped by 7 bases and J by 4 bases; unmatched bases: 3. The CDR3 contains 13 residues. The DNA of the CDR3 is TGTGCCAGCATGACAGGGATTAATGAAAAACTGTTTTTT. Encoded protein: CASMTGINEKLFF. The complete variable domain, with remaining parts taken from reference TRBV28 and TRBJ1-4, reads DVKVTQSSRYLVKRTGEKVFLECVQDMDHENMFWYRQDPGLGLRLIYFSYDVKMKEKGDIPEGYSVSREKKERFSLILESASTNQTSMYLCASMTGINEKLFFGSGTQLSVL.

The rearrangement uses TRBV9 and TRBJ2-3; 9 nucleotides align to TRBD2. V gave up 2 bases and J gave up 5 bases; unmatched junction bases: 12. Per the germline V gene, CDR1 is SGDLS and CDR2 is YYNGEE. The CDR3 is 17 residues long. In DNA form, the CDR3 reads TGTGCCAGCAGCGTTCTTGCGGGGGGGCCGGGTGGAGATACGCAGTATTTT. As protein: CASSVLAGGPGGDTQYF.

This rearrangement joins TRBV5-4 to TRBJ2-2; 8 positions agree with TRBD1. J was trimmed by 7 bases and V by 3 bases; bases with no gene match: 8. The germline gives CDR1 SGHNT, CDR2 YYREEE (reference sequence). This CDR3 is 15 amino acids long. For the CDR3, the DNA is TGTGCCAGCAGCTACCTGACAGGGGTTAGCGGGGAGCTGTTTTTT. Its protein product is CASSYLTGVSGELFF.

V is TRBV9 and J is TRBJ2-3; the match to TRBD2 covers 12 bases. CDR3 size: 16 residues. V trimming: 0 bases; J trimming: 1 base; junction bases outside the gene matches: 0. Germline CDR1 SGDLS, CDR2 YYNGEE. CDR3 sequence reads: CASSVGTSGGTDTQYF. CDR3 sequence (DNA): TGTGCCAGCAGCGTAGGGACTAGCGGGGGCACAGATACGCAGTATTTT.

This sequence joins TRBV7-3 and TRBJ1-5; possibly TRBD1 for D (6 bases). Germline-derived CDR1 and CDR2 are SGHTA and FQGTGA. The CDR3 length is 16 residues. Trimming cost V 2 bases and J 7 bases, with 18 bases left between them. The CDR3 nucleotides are TGTGCCAGCAGCTTAGAGGCGCAGGGGTCCATACAGCCCCAGCATTTT. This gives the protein CASSLEAQGSIQPQHF.

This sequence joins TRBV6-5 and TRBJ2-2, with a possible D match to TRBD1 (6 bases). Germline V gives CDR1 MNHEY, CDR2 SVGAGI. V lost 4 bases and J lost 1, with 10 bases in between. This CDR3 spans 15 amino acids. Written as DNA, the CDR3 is TGTGCCAGCAGTTTTGGACAGCTGAACACCGGGGAGCTGTTTTTT. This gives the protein CASSFGQLNTGELFF.

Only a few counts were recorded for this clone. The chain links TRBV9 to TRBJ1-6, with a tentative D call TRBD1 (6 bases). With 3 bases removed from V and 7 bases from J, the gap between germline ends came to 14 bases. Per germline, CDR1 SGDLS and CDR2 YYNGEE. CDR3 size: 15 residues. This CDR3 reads CASSETGSRNSPLHF. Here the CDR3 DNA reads TGTGCCAGCAGCGAAACAGGGAGTAGGAATTCACCCCTCCACTTT.